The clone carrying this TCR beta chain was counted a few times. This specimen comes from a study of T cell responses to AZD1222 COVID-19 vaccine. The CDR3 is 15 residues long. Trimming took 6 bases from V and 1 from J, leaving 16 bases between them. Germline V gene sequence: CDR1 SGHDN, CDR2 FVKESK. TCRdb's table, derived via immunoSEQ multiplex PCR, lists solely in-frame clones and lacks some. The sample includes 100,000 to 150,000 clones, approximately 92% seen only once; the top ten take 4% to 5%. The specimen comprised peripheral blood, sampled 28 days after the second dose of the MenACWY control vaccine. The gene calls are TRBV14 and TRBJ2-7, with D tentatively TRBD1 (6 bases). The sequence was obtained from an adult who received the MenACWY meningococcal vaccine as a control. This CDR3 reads CASRPQGRSSYEQYF. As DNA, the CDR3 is TGTGCCAGCAGACCACAGGGCAGGTCTTCCTACGAGCAGTACTTC.